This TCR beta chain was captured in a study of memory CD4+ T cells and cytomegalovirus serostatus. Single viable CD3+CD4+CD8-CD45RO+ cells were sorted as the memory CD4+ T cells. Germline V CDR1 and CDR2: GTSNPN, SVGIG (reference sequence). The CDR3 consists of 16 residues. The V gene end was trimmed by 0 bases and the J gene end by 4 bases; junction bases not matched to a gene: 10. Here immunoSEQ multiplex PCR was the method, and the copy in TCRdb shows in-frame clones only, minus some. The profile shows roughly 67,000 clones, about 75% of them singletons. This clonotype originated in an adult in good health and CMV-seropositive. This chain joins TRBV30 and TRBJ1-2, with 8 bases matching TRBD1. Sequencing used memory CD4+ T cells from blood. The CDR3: CAWSVQGAQRAYGYTF. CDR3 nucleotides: TGTGCCTGGAGTGTCCAGGGGGCACAGAGGGCCTATGGCTACACCTTC.